This T cell receptor beta chain is from a study of shared clonotypes between healthy human individuals. Study results and caveats: Sequencing depth was a factor that was expected to affect clonotype sharing among donors.

Germline V gene data show CDR1 as GTSNPN and CDR2 as SVGIG (reference sequence). This CDR3 spans 13 amino acids. The V end lost 3 bases, the J end lost 2 bases, and 10 bases lay between the germline ends. There are many counts of this clone. The antigen is undetermined. Different DNA sequences within this sample yield the same CDR3. The assay used deep level. TCRdb's table, derived via immunoSEQ multiplex PCR, lists solely in-frame clones and lacks some. The sample has roughly 1,100,000 clones; around 74% are singletons. This clonotype was obtained from a man between 18 and 29 years old in good health. Sequenced material: memory CD4+ T cells sorted from blood. Subset reported: CD45RA-negative fraction. V usage is TRBV30 and J usage is TRBJ1-1; weak D call: TRBD1 (5 bases). CDR3 region: CAWRSGGNTEAFF. The CDR3 nucleotides are TGTGCCTGGAGATCGGGGGGAAACACTGAAGCTTTCTTT.